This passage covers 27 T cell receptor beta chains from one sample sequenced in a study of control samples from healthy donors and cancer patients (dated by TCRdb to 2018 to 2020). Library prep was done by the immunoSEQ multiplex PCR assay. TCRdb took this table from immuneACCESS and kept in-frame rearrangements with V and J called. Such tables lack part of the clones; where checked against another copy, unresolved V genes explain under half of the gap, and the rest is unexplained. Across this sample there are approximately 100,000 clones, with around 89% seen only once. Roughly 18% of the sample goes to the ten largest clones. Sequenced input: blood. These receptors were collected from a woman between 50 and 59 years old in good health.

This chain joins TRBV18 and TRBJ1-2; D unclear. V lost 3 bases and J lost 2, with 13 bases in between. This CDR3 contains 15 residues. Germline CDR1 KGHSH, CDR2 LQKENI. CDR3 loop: CASSPVELNNYGYTF. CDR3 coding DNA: TGTGCCAGCTCACCGGTAGAACTGAACAACTATGGCTACACCTTC.

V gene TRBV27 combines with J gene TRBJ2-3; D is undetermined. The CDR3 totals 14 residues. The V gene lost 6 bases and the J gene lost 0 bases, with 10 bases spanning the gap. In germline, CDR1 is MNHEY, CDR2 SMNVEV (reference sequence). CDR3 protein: CASSPMPSTDTQYF. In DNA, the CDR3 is TGTGCCAGCAGCCCCATGCCTAGCACAGATACGCAGTATTTT.

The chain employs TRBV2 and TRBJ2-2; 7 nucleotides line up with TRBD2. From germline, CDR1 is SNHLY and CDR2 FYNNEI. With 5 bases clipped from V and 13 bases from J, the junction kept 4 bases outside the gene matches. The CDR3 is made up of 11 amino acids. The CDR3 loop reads CASSPSGGLFF. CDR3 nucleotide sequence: TGTGCCAGCAGTCCATCGGGAGGGCTGTTTTTT.

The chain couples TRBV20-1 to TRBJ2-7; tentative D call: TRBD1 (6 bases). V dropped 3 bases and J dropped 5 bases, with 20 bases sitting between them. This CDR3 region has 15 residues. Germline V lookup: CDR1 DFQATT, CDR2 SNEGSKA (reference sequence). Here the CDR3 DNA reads TGCAGTGCTAGTTCTTTCTCACAGGGCTGGGACGAGCAGTACTTC. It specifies CSASSFSQGWDEQYF.

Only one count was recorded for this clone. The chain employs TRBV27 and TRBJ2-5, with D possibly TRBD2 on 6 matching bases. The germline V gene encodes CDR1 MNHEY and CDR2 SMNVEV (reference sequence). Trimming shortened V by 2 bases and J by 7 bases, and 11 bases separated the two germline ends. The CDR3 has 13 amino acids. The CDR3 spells CASSLTGEATQYF. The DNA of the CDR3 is TGTGCCAGCAGTTTAACGGGAGAGGCGACCCAGTACTTC.

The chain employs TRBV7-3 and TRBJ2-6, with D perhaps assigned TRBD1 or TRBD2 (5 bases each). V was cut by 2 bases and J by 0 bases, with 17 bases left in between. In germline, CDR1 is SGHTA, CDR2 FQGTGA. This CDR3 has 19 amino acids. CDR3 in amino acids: CASSLLRGTANSGANVLTF. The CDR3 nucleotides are TGTGCCAGCAGCTTATTACGGGGCACGGCGAACTCTGGGGCCAACGTCCTGACTTTC. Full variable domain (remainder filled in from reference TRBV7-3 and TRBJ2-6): GAGVSQTPSNKVTEKGKYVELRCDPISGHTALYWYRQSLGQGPEFLIYFQGTGAADDSGLPNDRFFAVRPEGSVSTLKIQRTERGDSAVYLCASSLLRGTANSGANVLTFGAGSRLTVL.

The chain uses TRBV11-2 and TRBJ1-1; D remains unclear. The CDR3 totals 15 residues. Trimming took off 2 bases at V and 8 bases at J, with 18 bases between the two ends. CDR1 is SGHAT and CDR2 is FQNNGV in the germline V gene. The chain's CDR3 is CASSLRPLFSEEAFF. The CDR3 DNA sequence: TGTGCCAGCAGCTTAAGGCCTCTTTTCTCAGAAGAAGCTTTCTTT.

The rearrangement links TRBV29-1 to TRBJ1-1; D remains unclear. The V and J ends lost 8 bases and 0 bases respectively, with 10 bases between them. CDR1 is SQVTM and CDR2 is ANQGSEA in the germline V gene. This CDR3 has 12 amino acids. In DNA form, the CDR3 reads TGCAGCTCTGTCGGCTTGAACACTGAAGCTTTCTTT. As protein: CSSVGLNTEAFF.

CDR3 bases: TGTGCCAGCAGTGGAAGGGGGAATGACTGGCGACAGTATTACGAAGGGCAGTACTTC. It translates to CASSGRGNDWRQYYEGQYF. V is TRBV6-1 and J is TRBJ2-7; D may be TRBD1 (6 bases). Trimming took off 4 bases at V and 9 bases at J, with 34 bases between the two ends. There are 19 residues in the CDR3. Germline CDR1 reads MNHNS; CDR2 reads SASEGT.

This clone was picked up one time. In DNA form, the CDR3 reads TGCGCCAGCAGCCAAGGGTTAGGGAACACTGAAGCTTTCTTT. Its protein product is CASSQGLGNTEAFF. The genes are TRBV4-1 and TRBJ1-1, with D hard to call. The germline gives CDR1 MGHRA, CDR2 YSYEKL. The germline V and J ends were trimmed by 1 base and 1 base, with 7 bases remaining between them. The CDR3 loop spans 14 amino acids.

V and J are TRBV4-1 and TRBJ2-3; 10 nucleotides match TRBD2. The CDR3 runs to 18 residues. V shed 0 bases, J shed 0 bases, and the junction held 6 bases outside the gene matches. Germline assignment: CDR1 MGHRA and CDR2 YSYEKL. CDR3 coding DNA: TGCGCCAGCAGCCAAGAACTTCCTAGCGGGAGAAGCACAGATACGCAGTATTTT. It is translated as CASSQELPSGRSTDTQYF.

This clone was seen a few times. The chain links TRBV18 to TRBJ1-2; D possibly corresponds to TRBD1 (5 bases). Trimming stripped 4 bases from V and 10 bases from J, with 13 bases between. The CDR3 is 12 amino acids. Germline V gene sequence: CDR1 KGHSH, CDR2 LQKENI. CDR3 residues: CASSLEQDLYTF. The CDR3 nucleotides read TGTGCCAGCTCACTGGAACAGGACCTCTACACCTTC. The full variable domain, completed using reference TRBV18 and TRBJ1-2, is NAGVMQNPRHLVRRRGQEARLRCSPMKGHSHVYWYRQLPEEGLKFMVYLQKENIIDESGMPKERFSAEFPKEGPSILRIQQVVRGDSAAYFCASSLEQDLYTFGSGTRLTVV.

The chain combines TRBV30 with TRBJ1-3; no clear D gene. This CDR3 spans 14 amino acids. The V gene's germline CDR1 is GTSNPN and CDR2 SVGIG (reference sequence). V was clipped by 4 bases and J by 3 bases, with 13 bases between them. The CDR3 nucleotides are TGTGCCTGGAAGGGTCCCTTCGGTGGAAACACCATATATTTT. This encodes CAWKGPFGGNTIYF.

CDR3 nucleotide sequence: TGTGCCAGCTCACCACTTTACAAGTACCAAGAGACCCAGTACTTC. The encoded protein is CASSPLYKYQETQYF. The chain recombines TRBV18 with TRBJ2-5; D is ambiguous. From germline, CDR1 is KGHSH and CDR2 LQKENI. The CDR3 has 15 amino acids. Trimming took off 1 base at V and 0 bases at J, with 9 bases between the two ends.

This CDR3 reads CASSQIITGEETQYF. DNA for the CDR3: TGCGCCAGCAGCCAAATAATCACAGGGGAAGAGACCCAGTACTTC. The chain uses TRBV4-3 and TRBJ2-5, with 7 bases matching TRBD1. With V trimmed by 2 bases and J by 3 bases, 6 bases remained unmatched. Germline loops: CDR1 LGHNA, CDR2 YSLEER. The CDR3 totals 15 residues.

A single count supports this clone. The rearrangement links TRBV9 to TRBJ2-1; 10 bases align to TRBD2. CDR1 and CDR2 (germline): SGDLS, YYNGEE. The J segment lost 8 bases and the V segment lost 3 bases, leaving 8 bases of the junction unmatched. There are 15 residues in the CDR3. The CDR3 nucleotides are TGTGCCAGCAGCGCAGCTAGCGGGGGTTTCCATGAGCAGTTCTTC. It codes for CASSAASGGFHEQFF.

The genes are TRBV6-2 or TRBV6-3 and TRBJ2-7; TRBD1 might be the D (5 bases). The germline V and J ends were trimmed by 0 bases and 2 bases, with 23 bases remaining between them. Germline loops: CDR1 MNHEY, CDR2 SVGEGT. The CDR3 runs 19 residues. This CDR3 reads CASSYSNVAGPHATYEQYV. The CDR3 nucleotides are TGTGCCAGCAGTTACTCGAATGTTGCAGGGCCTCATGCGACCTACGAGCAGTACGTC.

Here the CDR3 DNA reads TGTGCCGCCCAAGCGGGCTCTCTGGGCGGAGATACGCAGTATTTT. This codes for CAAQAGSLGGDTQYF. The gene calls are TRBV10-3 and TRBJ2-3; D is perhaps TRBD2 (6 bases). The CDR3 runs 15 residues. Deletions cut 11 bases from V and 5 bases from J, with 23 bases between. Per germline, CDR1 ENHRY and CDR2 SYGVKD.

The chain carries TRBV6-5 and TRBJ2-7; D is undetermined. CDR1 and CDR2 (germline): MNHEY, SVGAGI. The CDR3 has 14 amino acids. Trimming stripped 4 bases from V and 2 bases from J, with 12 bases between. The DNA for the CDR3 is TGTGCCAGCAGTTTGACTCGGGCCACCTACGAGCAGTACTTC. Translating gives CASSLTRATYEQYF.

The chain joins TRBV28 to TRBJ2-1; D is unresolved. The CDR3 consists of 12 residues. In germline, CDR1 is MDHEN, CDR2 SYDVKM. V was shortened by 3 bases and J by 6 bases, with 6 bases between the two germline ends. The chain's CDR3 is CASSLPVNEQFF. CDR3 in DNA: TGTGCCAGCAGTTTGCCCGTCAATGAGCAGTTCTTC.

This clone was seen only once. The CDR3 region is CASSPRYRVNYGYTF. CDR3 nucleotides: TGTGCCAGCAGCCCCCGATACAGGGTTAACTATGGCTACACCTTC. The chain is built from TRBV9 and TRBJ1-2, with D possibly matching TRBD1 (6 bases). The CDR3 has 15 residues. The V gene lost 4 bases and the J gene lost 1 base, with 14 bases spanning the gap. Germline loops: CDR1 SGDLS, CDR2 YYNGEE.

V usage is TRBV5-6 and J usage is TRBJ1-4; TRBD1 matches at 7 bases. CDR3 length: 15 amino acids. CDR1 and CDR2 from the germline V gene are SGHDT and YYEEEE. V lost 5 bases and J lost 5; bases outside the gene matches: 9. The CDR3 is CASRVGQAWNEKLFF. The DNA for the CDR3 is TGTGCCAGCAGAGTTGGACAGGCGTGGAATGAAAAACTGTTTTTT.

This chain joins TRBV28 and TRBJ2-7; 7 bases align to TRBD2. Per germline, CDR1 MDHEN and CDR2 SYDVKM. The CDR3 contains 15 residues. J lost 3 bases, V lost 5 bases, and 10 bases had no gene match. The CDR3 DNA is TGTGCCAGCAGTAGGGGAGGGGTGGGGCTCTACGAGCAGTACGTC. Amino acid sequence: CASSRGGVGLYEQYV.

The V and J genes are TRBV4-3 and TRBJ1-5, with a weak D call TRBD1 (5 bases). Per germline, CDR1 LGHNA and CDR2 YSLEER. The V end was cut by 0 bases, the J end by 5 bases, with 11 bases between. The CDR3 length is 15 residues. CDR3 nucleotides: TGCGCCAGCAGCCAAGATCTCGGGGGGGATCAGCCCCAGCATTTT. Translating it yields CASSQDLGGDQPQHF.

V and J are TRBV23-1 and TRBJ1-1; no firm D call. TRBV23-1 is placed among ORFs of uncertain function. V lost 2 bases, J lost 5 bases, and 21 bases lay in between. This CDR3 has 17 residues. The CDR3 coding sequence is TGCGCCAGCAGTCAAAAAGGCATCAAACGGCTGGGAACTGAAGCTTTCTTT. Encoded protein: CASSQKGIKRLGTEAFF.

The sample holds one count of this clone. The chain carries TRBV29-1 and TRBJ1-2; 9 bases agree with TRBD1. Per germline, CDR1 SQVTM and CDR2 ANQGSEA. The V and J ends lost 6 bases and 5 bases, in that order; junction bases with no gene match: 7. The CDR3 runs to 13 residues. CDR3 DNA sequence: TGCAGCGTCGAGGGGACAGGGCCTTATGGCTACACCTTC. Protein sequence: CSVEGTGPYGYTF.

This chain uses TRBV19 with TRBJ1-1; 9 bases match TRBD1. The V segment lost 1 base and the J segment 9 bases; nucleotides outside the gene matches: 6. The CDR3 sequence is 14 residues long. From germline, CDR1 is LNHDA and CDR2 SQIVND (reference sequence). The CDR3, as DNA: TGTGCCAGTAGTATAGCCCCGACAGGGGGACAAGCTTTCTTT. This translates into CASSIAPTGGQAFF.